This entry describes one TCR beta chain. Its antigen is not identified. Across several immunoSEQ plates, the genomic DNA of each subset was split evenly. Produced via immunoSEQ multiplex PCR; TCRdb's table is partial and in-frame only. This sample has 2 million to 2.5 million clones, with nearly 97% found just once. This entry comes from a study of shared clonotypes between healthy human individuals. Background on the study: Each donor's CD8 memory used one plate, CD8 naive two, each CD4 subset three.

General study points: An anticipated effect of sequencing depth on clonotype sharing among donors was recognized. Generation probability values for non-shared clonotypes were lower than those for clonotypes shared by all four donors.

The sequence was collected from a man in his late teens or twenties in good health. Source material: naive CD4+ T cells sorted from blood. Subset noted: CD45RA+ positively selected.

The CDR3 spells CASSLRSGTGGYEQYF. The CDR3, as DNA: TGTGCCAGCAGCTTAAGGTCCGGGACAGGGGGATACGAGCAGTACTTC. The chain joins TRBV7-8 to TRBJ2-7; the match to TRBD1 covers 11 bases. This CDR3 region has 16 residues. Trimming took 2 bases from V and 4 from J; bases not matched to a gene: 7. The germline V gene has CDR1 SGHVS and CDR2 FQNEAQ.